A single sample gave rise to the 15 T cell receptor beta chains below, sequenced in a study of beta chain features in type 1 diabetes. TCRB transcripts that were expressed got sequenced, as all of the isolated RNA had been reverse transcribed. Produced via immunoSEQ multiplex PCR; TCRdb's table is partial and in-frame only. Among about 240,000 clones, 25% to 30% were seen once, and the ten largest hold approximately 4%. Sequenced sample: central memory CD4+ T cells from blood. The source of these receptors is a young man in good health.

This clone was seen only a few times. The chain's CDR3 is CASSLADFKAGELFF. CDR3 DNA: TGTGCCAGCAGCCTAGCGGACTTTAAGGCCGGGGAGCTGTTTTTT. The genes are TRBV5-4 and TRBJ2-2; the match to TRBD2 covers 7 bases. The length of the CDR3 is 15 residues. The germline V gene has CDR1 SGHNT and CDR2 YYREEE (reference sequence). Trimming at V came to 4 bases and at J to 6 bases, leaving 9 bases not matched to a gene.

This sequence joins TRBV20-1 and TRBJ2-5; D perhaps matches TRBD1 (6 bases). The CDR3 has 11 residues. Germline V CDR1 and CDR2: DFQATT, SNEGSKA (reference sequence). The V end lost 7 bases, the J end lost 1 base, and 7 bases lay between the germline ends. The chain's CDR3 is CSGTVQETQYF. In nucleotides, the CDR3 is TGCAGTGGGACAGTCCAAGAGACCCAGTACTTC.

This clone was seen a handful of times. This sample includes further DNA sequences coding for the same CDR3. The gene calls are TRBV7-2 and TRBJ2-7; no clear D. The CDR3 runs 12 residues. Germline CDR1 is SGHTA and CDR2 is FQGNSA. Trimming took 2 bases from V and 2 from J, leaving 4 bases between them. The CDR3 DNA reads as TGTGCCAGCAGCTTAAAGACCTACGAGCAGTACTTC. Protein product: CASSLKTYEQYF. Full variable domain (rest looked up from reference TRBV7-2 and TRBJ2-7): GAGVSQSPSNKVTEKGKDVELRCDPISGHTALYWYRQSLGQGLEFLIYFQGNSAPDKSGLPSDRFSAERTGGSVSTLTIQRTQQEDSAVYLCASSLKTYEQYFGPGTRLTVT.

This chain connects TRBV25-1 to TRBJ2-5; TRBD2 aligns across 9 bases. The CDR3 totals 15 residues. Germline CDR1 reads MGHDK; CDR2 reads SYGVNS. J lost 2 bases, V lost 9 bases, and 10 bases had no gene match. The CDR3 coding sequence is TGTGCCAGTGGAAGTAGCGGGAGATTTCAAGAGACCCAGTACTTC. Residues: CASGSSGRFQETQYF.

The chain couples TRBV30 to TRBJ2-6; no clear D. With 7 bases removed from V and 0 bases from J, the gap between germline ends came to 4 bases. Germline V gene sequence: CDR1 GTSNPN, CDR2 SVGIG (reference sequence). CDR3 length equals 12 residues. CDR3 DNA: TGTGCCTTATCCTCTGGGGCCAACGTCCTGACTTTC. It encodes CALSSGANVLTF.

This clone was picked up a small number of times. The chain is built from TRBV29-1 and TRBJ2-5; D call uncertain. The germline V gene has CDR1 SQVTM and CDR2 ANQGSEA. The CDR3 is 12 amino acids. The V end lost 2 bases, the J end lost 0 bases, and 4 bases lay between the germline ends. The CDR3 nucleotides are TGCAGCGTTGAAAAGTACCAAGAGACCCAGTACTTC. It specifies CSVEKYQETQYF.

In DNA, the CDR3 is TGCGCCAGCAGCCCCAGAGGACTAGATAACACAGATACGCAGTATTTT. Residues: CASSPRGLDNTDTQYF. The chain uses TRBV4-1 and TRBJ2-3; 7 positions agree with TRBD2. This CDR3 comprises 16 residues. Germline assignment: CDR1 MGHRA and CDR2 YSYEKL. V was clipped by 4 bases and J by 2 bases; unmatched bases: 9.

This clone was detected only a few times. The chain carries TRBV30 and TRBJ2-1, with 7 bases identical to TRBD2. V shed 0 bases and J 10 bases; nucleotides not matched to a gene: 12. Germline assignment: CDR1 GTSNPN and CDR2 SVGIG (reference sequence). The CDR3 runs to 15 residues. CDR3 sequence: CAWSVQAGVLKEQFF. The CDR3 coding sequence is TGTGCCTGGAGTGTACAGGCGGGAGTTCTAAAGGAGCAGTTCTTC.

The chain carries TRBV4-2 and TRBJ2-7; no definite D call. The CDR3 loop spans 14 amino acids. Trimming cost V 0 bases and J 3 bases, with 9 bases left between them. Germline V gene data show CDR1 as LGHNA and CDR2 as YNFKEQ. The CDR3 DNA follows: TGTGCCAGCAGCCAAGATCGGATAAGCTACGAGCAGTACTTC. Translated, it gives CASSQDRISYEQYF.

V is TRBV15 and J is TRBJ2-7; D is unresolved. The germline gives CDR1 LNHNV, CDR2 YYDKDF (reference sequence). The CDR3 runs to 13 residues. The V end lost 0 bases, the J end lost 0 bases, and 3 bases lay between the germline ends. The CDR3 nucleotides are TGTGCCACCAGCAGAGACAGCTCCTACGAGCAGTACTTC. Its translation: CATSRDSSYEQYF.

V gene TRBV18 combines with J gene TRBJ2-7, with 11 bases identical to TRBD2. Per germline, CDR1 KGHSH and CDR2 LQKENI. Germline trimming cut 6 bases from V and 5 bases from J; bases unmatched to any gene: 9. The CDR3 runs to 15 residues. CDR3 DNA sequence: TGTGCCAGCTCCCAACTAGGGACTAGCGGAAACGAGCAGTACTTC. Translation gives CASSQLGTSGNEQYF.

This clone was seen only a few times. CDR3 nucleotides: TGTGCCAGCTCCCAGGGGGCCCTGAATGAGCAGTTCTTC. It is translated as CASSQGALNEQFF. The chain is built from TRBV6-5 and TRBJ2-1, with 8 bases lining up with TRBD1. The germline V gene encodes CDR1 MNHEY and CDR2 SVGAGI. Losses at the gene ends were 8 bases for V and 7 bases for J; bases not matched to a gene: 7. The CDR3 extends over 13 amino acids.

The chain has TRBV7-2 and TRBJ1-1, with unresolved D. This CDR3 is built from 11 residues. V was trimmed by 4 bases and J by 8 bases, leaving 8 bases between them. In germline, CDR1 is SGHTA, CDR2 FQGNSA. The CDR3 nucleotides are TGTGCCAGCAGCTCGACTATCGAAGCTTTCTTT. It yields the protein CASSSTIEAFF.

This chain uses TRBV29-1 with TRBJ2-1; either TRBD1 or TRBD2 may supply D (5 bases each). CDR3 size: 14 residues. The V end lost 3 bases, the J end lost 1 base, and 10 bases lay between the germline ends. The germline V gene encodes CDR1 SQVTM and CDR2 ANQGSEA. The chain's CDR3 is CSVDSGTSYNEQFF. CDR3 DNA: TGCAGCGTTGATTCCGGGACGTCCTACAATGAGCAGTTCTTC.

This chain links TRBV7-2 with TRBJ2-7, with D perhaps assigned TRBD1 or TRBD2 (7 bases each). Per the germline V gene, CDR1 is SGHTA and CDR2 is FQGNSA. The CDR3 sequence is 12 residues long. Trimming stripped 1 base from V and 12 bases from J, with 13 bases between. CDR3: CASSLGGGGPYF. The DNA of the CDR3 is TGTGCCAGCAGCTTAGGGGGAGGGGGCCCGTACTTC.